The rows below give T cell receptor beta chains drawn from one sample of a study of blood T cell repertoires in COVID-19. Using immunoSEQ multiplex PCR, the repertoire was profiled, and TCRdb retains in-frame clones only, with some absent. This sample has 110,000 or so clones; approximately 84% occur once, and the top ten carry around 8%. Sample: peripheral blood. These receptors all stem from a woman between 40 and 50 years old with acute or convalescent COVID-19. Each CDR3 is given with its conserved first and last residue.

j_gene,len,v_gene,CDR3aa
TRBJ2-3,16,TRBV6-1,CASSDHRWIAGDTQYF
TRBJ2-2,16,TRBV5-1,CASSAASTPLVGELFF
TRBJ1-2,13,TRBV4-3,CASSHPDSYGYTF
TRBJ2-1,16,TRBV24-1,CATSGSGLADYNEQFF
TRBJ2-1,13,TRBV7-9,CASSSIGGTANFF
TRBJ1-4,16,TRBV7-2,CASSSVPGALNEKLFF
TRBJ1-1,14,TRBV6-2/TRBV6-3,CASSYSLRGPEAFF
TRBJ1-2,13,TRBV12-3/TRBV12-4,CASSLYGRDGYTF
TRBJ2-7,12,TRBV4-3,CASSLGPLEQYF
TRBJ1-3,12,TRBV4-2,CASSLTGNTIYF
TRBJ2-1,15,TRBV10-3,CAISESSGGRNEQFF
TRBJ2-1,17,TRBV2,CASRSGGGHGLGNEQFF
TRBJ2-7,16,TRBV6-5,CASSYLGQGGSYEQYF
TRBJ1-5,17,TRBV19,CASSPLVGLRGSQPQHF
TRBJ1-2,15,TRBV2,CASSRSGAPNYGYTF
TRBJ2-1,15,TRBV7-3,CASSFTSGANNEQFF
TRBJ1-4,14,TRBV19,CASSVGTGTEKLFF
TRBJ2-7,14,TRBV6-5,CASRRGQGAYEQYF
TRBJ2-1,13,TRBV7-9,CASSLVPGGEQFF
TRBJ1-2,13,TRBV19,CASSIGTGYGYTF
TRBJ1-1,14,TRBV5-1,CASSLGQVGTEAFF
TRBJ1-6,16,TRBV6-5,CASSYSRLADNSPLHF
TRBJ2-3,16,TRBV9,CASSTGTSGFTDTQYF
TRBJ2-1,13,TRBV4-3,CASGLGLADEQFF
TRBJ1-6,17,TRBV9,CASSAGGLRNYNSPLHF
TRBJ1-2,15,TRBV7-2,CASSSQWRGAAGYTF
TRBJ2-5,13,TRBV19,CASSIGGEETQYF
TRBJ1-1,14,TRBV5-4,CASSKGQANTEAFF
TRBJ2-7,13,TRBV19,CASRKTGGYEQYF